Each of the 30 T cell receptor beta chains below was sequenced from the same sample in a study of STAT5B mutations in CD4+ large granular lymphocyte leukemia. Assay: immunoSEQ multiplex PCR; the TCRdb copy retains only in-frame clones and omits some. The table shows more than 30,000 clones, with 69% occurring only once. What was sequenced was CD4+ T cells from blood buffy coats. Receptors were obtained from a human donor in good health.

V usage is TRBV29-1 and J usage is TRBJ2-3; D not certain. In germline, CDR1 is SQVTM, CDR2 ANQGSEA. CDR3 size: 13 residues. V was shortened by 2 bases and J by 6 bases, with 12 bases between the two germline ends. The DNA of the CDR3 is TGCAGCGTTGAACCAACCCCCCCCGATACGCAGTATTTT. This codes for CSVEPTPPDTQYF.

The chain has TRBV7-2 and TRBJ1-3; D is ambiguous. Between the trimmed V and J ends, which lost 2 bases and 0 bases, there was a span of 8 bases. Germline CDR1 is SGHTA and CDR2 is FQGNSA. The CDR3 is 15 residues long. CDR3 sequence: CASSLSGNSGNTIYF. The CDR3 coding sequence is TGTGCCAGCAGCTTATCCGGGAACTCTGGAAACACCATATATTTT.

CDR3 sequence (DNA): TGTGCCAGCAGTTACCTGGGCCGTGGTTATGGCTACACCTTC. Translation: CASSYLGRGYGYTF. The genes are TRBV6-5 and TRBJ1-2; no clear D gene. Between the trimmed V and J ends, which lost 2 bases and 5 bases, there was a span of 12 bases. CDR3 length equals 14 residues. Looked up from germline, CDR1 is MNHEY and CDR2 is SVGAGI.

This clone was seen only a few times. The genes are TRBV20-1 and TRBJ1-2; 7 nucleotides align to TRBD1. The V gene's germline CDR1 is DFQATT and CDR2 SNEGSKA (reference sequence). The CDR3 is 11 residues long. CDR3 in DNA: TGCAGCGCTGACAGGGAGGGTGGCTACACCTTC. It encodes CSADREGGYTF.

The chain has TRBV19 and TRBJ2-3; 13 bases align to TRBD2. CDR1 and CDR2 (germline): LNHDA, SQIVND (reference sequence). V lost 2 bases and J lost 2; bases outside the gene matches: 22. The CDR3 runs 23 residues. The CDR3 DNA is TGTGCCAGTAGTATATCAGTCGATCGAAGGTGGGCGACTAGCGGGGGGACCACAGATACGCAGTATTTT. Encoded protein: CASSISVDRRWATSGGTTDTQYF.

V and J are TRBV7-8 and TRBJ2-7; D is uncertain. Germline CDR1 and CDR2: SGHVS and FQNEAQ. The CDR3 is 13 residues long. V lost 5 bases and J lost 3, with 11 bases in between. The CDR3 loop reads CASSPVRNYEQYF. Written as DNA, the CDR3 is TGTGCCAGCAGCCCCGTAAGGAACTACGAGCAGTACTTC.

The genes are TRBV7-9 and TRBJ2-5, with no clear D. Germline V gene data show CDR1 as SEHNR and CDR2 as FQNEAQ (reference sequence). This CDR3 has 12 residues. The germline V and J ends were trimmed by 4 bases and 5 bases, with 8 bases remaining between them. In DNA, the CDR3 is TGTGCCAGCAGCTCCCCCTCTGAGACCCAGTACTTC. It yields the protein CASSSPSETQYF.

This clone was observed a handful of times. The chain couples TRBV9 to TRBJ1-6; the D is unclear. This CDR3 comprises 15 residues. Trimming shortened V by 0 bases and J by 6 bases, and 10 bases separated the two germline ends. Germline CDR1 is SGDLS and CDR2 is YYNGEE. The CDR3 DNA reads as TGTGCCAGCAGCGTAGAAGGGTGGGGTAATTCACCCCTCCACTTT. It specifies CASSVEGWGNSPLHF.

The chain links TRBV10-2 to TRBJ1-2; unclear D gene. Trimming took 7 bases from V and 8 from J, leaving 14 bases between them. This CDR3 comprises 12 residues. Germline lookup yields CDR1 WSHSY and CDR2 SAAADI. For the CDR3, the DNA is TGCGCCAGCACCACGATTCAGACGGGCTACACCTTC. Protein product: CASTTIQTGYTF.

The chain is built from TRBV6-5 and TRBJ2-3; unclear D gene. Trimming pared 7 bases from V and 2 bases from J, leaving 4 bases between. Germline CDR1 and CDR2: MNHEY and SVGAGI. This CDR3 contains 11 residues. The DNA for the CDR3 is TGTGCCAGCATCTCCACAGATACGCAGTATTTT. This sequence encodes CASISTDTQYF.

The genes are TRBV25-1 and TRBJ1-6; D might be TRBD1 (5 bases). The CDR3 is made up of 14 amino acids. V lost 7 bases to trimming and J lost 10 bases, with 17 bases between them. Per germline, CDR1 MGHDK and CDR2 SYGVNS. In nucleotides, the CDR3 is TGTGCCAGCACCCTCGGGGGGACTCACTCACCCCTCCACTTT. Amino acids: CASTLGGTHSPLHF.

This chain uses TRBV4-3 with TRBJ2-3, with 9 bases identical to TRBD2. The CDR3 consists of 16 residues. CDR1 LGHNA and CDR2 YSLEER come from the germline V gene. J lost 4 bases, V lost 5 bases, and 10 bases had no gene match. CDR3 sequence reads: CASSGRGRGGPDTQYF. The CDR3 coding sequence is TGCGCCAGCAGCGGACGGGGGCGGGGGGGCCCAGATACGCAGTATTTT.

There are a few counts of this clone. The rearrangement uses TRBV5-5 and TRBJ1-1; D is unclear. The germline CDR1 and CDR2 sequences are SGHKS and YYEKEE (reference sequence). This CDR3 is 14 amino acids long. V was clipped by 3 bases and J by 0 bases, with 9 bases between them. The CDR3 DNA reads TGTGCCAGCAGCTATGGGGTCGTGAACACTGAAGCTTTCTTT. It translates to CASSYGVVNTEAFF. The full variable domain, with the rest looked up from reference TRBV5-5 and TRBJ1-1, is DAGVTQSPTHLIKTRGQQVTLRCSPISGHKSVSWYQQVLGQGPQFIFQYYEKEERGRGNFPDRFSARQFPNYSSELNVNALLLGDSALYLCASSYGVVNTEAFFGQGTRLTVV.

The chain recombines TRBV7-8 with TRBJ2-1; D gene ambiguous. V shed 4 bases and J shed 5 bases, with 6 bases lying between them. The length of the CDR3 is 12 residues. Germline V gives CDR1 SGHVS, CDR2 FQNEAQ. The CDR3 here is CASSSSNNEQFF. The CDR3 nucleotides are TGTGCCAGCAGCTCTTCGAACAATGAGCAGTTCTTC.

The chain joins TRBV4-2 to TRBJ2-3; D might be TRBD2 (5 bases). V gave up 4 bases and J gave up 7 bases, with 18 bases separating them. The CDR3 is 15 amino acids. Germline loops: CDR1 LGHNA, CDR2 YNFKEQ. The CDR3 loop is CASSPPASAGNTQYF. In nucleotides, the CDR3 is TGTGCCAGCAGCCCCCCCGCCTCGGCCGGGAATACGCAGTATTTT.

This clone was detected only once. The chain joins TRBV10-3 to TRBJ1-1; D ambiguous. This CDR3 has 13 residues. CDR1 is ENHRY and CDR2 is SYGVKD in the germline V gene. Trimming removed 7 bases at V and 0 bases at J, with 9 bases between. The CDR3 region has the DNA TGTGCCATCACCTCAAGGGTGAACACTGAAGCTTTCTTT. Protein: CAITSRVNTEAFF.

This chain connects TRBV4-3 to TRBJ2-3; the D gene is possibly TRBD1 (6 bases). The V end was cut by 0 bases, the J end by 0 bases, with 16 bases between. This CDR3 spans 18 amino acids. The germline CDR1 and CDR2 sequences are LGHNA and YSLEER. CDR3: CASSQDPIRGPSTDTQYF. The CDR3 DNA is TGCGCCAGCAGCCAAGATCCCATCAGGGGCCCTAGCACAGATACGCAGTATTTT.

The CDR3 DNA follows: TGTGCCAGCAGCCCCGCCAGCGGGATCATCACCGGGGAGCTGTTTTTT. Protein sequence: CASSPASGIITGELFF. The chain employs TRBV5-6 and TRBJ2-2, with TRBD2 matching 7 bases. Germline CDR1 SGHDT, CDR2 YYEEEE. The CDR3 contains 16 residues. V gave up 4 bases and J gave up 4 bases; unmatched junction bases: 10.

V is TRBV25-1 and J is TRBJ2-5; D gene uncertain. Trimming left V 6 bases short and J 5 bases short, with 10 bases between. Germline CDR1 and CDR2: MGHDK and SYGVNS. The CDR3 spans 12 residues. CDR3 DNA sequence: TGTGCCAGCAGGAAACGTAGCGAGACCCAGTACTTC. It yields the protein CASRKRSETQYF.

This chain joins TRBV7-2 and TRBJ2-7, with D possibly matching TRBD1 (5 bases). The V gene lost 5 bases and the J gene lost 8 bases, with 22 bases spanning the gap. Per germline, CDR1 SGHTA and CDR2 FQGNSA. The CDR3 runs to 15 residues. The CDR3 protein is CASSQDSIGSWQQYF. The DNA of the CDR3 is TGTGCCAGCAGCCAAGACAGTATAGGATCTTGGCAGCAGTACTTC.

This clone was seen more than once but under ten times. J is TRBJ2-7 and V is TRBV6-6; 7 positions match TRBD1. From germline, CDR1 is MNHNY and CDR2 SVGAGI (reference sequence). V lost 5 bases, J lost 3 bases, and 7 bases stayed unmatched. The CDR3 sequence is 14 residues long. CDR3 bases: TGTGCCAGCAGTCCCAGGGGGTTCTACTACGAGCAGTACTTC. Protein: CASSPRGFYYEQYF.

This chain joins TRBV25-1 and TRBJ2-3, with D uncertain. V was cut by 1 base and J by 2 bases, with 10 bases left in between. The germline CDR1 and CDR2 sequences are MGHDK and SYGVNS. The CDR3 has 15 amino acids. CDR3 DNA sequence: TGTGCCAGCAGTGAATTGGATAGGATCACAGATACGCAGTATTTT. It translates to CASSELDRITDTQYF.

This clone has a handful of counts. This chain joins TRBV5-5 and TRBJ1-4; no clear D gene. The V end was cut by 2 bases, the J end by 4 bases, with 6 bases between. The germline V gene has CDR1 SGHKS and CDR2 YYEKEE (reference sequence). The CDR3 is made up of 13 amino acids. The CDR3 here is CASSLGNNEKLFF. The CDR3 DNA is TGTGCCAGCAGCTTAGGGAATAATGAAAAACTGTTTTTT.

This clone was counted between two and nine times. The chain joins TRBV19 to TRBJ1-1; no clear D. V was trimmed by 9 bases and J by 0 bases, leaving 11 bases between them. The CDR3 loop spans 13 amino acids. In germline, CDR1 is LNHDA, CDR2 SQIVND (reference sequence). CDR3 sequence (DNA): TGTGCCAGCCAACTCGGAATGAACACTGAAGCTTTCTTT. It specifies CASQLGMNTEAFF.

J is TRBJ1-1 and V is TRBV9; tentatively, D is TRBD1 (5 bases). The V and J ends lost 4 bases and 5 bases respectively, with 15 bases between them. CDR1 is SGDLS and CDR2 is YYNGEE in the germline V gene. This CDR3 region has 14 residues. The CDR3 reads CASSPKQGRTEAFF. The CDR3, as DNA: TGTGCCAGCAGCCCAAAGCAGGGTCGGACTGAAGCTTTCTTT.

This clone was detected only a few times. The V gene is TRBV7-8, the J gene TRBJ2-7; D is uncertain. The CDR3 contains 13 residues. V was trimmed by 5 bases and J by 5 bases, leaving 13 bases between them. Germline CDR1 and CDR2: SGHVS and FQNEAQ. DNA for the CDR3: TGTGCCAGCAGCGAACCAGCAGCCCACGAGCAGTACTTC. Protein product: CASSEPAAHEQYF.

CDR3 region: CASSSANTIYF. CDR3 coding DNA: TGTGCCAGCAGCTCCGCAAACACCATATATTTT. This chain connects TRBV7-9 to TRBJ1-3; no clear D. This CDR3 has 11 residues. CDR1 is SEHNR and CDR2 is FQNEAQ in the germline V gene (reference sequence). The V gene lost 4 bases and the J gene lost 6 bases, with 4 bases spanning the gap.

DNA of the CDR3: TGTGCCAGCAGCACCCCCACGGGTCCTATTGAAAAACTGTTTTTT. It yields the protein CASSTPTGPIEKLFF. The chain recombines TRBV9 with TRBJ1-4; no firm D call. V was pared by 4 bases and J by 7 bases, with 17 bases between. Germline loops: CDR1 SGDLS, CDR2 YYNGEE. The CDR3 is 15 residues long.

The rearrangement joins TRBV29-1 to TRBJ2-7; no definite D call. V dropped 2 bases and J dropped 5 bases, with 13 bases sitting between them. Germline CDR1 reads SQVTM; CDR2 reads ANQGSEA. The CDR3 has 13 amino acids. The CDR3 protein is CSVESALLDEQYF. DNA of the CDR3: TGCAGCGTTGAAAGTGCCTTATTGGACGAGCAGTACTTC.

This clone showed up just a few times. The chain has TRBV6-5 and TRBJ2-7, with 11 bases that match TRBD1. From germline, CDR1 is MNHEY and CDR2 SVGAGI. The J segment lost 9 bases and the V segment lost 2 bases, leaving 9 bases of the junction unmatched. The CDR3 spans 15 residues. The CDR3 DNA is TGTGCCAGCAGTTACGAATGGACAGGGGGCGCGGGGCAGTACTTC. This translates into CASSYEWTGGAGQYF.